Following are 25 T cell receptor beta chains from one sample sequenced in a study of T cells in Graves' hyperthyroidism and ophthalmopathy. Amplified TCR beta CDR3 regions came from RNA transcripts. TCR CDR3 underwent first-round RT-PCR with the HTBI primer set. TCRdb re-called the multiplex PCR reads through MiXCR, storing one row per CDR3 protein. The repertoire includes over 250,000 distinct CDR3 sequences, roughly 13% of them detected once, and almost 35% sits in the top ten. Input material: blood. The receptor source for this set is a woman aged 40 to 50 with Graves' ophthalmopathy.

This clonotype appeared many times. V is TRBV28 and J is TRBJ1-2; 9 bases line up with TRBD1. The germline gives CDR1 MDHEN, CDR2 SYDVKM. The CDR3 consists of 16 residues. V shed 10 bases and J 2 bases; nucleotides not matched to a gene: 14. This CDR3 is CATPRDRARVNYGYTF. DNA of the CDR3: TGTGCCACCCCCCGGGACAGGGCGAGAGTAAACTATGGCTACACCTTC.

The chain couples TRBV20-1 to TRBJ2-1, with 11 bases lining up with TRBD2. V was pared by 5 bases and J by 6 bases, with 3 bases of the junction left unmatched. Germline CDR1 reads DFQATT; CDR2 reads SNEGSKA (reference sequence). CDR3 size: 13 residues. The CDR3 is CSAYSGGANEQFF. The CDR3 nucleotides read TGCAGTGCTTATAGCGGGGGGGCCAATGAGCAGTTCTTC.

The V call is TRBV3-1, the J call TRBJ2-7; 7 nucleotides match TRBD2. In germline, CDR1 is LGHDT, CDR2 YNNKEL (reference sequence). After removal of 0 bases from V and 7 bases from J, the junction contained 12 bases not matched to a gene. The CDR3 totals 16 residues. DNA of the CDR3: TGTGCCAGCAGCCAAGATCCTGGACTAGATTGGGGAGAGCAGTACTTC. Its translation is CASSQDPGLDWGEQYF.

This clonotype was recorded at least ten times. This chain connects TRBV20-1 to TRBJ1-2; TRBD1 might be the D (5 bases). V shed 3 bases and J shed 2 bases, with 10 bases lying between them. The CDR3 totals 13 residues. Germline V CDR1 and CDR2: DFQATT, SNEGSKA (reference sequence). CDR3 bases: TGCAGTGCTAGCGGGGGAGGAAACTATGGCTACACCTTC. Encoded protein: CSASGGGNYGYTF.

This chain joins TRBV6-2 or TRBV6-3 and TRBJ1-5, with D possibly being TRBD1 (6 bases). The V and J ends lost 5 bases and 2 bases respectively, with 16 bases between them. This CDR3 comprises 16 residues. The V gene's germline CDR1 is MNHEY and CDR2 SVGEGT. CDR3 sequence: CASSAQPGDGNQPQHF. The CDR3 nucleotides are TGTGCCAGCAGTGCTCAACCAGGGGACGGCAATCAGCCCCAGCATTTT.

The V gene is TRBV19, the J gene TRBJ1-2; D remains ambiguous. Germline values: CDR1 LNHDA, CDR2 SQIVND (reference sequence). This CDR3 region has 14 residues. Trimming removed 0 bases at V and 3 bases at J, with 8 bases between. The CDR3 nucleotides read TGTGCCAGTAGTATAGATGGCGAATACTATGGCTACACCTTC. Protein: CASSIDGEYYGYTF.

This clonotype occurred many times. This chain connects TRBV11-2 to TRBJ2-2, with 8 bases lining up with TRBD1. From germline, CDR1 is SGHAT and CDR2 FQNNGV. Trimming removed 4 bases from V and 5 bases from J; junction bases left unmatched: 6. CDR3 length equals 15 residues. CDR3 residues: CASSSRQGKTGELFF. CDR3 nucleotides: TGTGCCAGCAGCTCACGACAGGGGAAAACCGGGGAGCTGTTTTTT.

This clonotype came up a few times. In nucleotides, the CDR3 is TGCAGTGCTGGTTTCTTGGAAAGCTCCTACAATGAGCAGTTCTTC. This codes for CSAGFLESSYNEQFF. The chain is built from TRBV20-1 and TRBJ2-1; D not certain. The CDR3 is 15 amino acids. Between the trimmed V and J ends, which lost 5 bases and 0 bases, there was a span of 14 bases. Looked up from germline, CDR1 is DFQATT and CDR2 is SNEGSKA (reference sequence).

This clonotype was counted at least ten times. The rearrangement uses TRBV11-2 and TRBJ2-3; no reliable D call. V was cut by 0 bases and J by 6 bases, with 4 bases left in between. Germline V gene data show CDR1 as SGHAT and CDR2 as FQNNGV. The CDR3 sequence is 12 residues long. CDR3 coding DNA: TGTGCCAGCAGCTTAGAGGGGGATACGCAGTATTTT. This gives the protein CASSLEGDTQYF.

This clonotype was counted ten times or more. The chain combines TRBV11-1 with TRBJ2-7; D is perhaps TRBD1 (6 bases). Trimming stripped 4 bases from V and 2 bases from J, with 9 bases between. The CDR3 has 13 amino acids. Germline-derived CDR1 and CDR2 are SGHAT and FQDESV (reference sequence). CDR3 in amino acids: CASSYRDTYEQYF. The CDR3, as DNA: TGTGCCAGCAGCTACCGGGACACCTACGAGCAGTACTTC. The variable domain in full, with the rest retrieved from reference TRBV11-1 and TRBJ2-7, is EAEVAQSPRYKITEKSQAVAFWCDPISGHATLYWYRQILGQGPELLVQFQDESVVDDSQLPKDRFSAERLKGVDSTLKIQPAELGDSAMYLCASSYRDTYEQYFGPGTRLTVT.

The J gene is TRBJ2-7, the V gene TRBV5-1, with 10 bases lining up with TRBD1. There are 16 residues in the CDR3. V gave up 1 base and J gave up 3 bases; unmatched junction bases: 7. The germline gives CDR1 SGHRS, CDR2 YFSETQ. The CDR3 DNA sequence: TGCGCCAGCAGCTTGTCCCCTGGGACAGGGGTCTACGAGCAGTACTTC. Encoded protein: CASSLSPGTGVYEQYF. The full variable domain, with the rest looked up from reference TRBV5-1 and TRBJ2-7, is KAGVTQTPRYLIKTRGQQVTLSCSPISGHRSVSWYQQTPGQGLQFLFEYFSETQRNKGNFPGRFSGRQFSNSRSEMNVSTLELGDSALYLCASSLSPGTGVYEQYFGPGTRLTVT.

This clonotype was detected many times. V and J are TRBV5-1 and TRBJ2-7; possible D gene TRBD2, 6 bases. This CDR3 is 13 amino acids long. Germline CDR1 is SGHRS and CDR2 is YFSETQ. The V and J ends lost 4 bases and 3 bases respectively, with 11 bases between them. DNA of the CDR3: TGCGCCAGCAGCCCGGACGGGGGCTACGAGCAGTACTTC. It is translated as CASSPDGGYEQYF.

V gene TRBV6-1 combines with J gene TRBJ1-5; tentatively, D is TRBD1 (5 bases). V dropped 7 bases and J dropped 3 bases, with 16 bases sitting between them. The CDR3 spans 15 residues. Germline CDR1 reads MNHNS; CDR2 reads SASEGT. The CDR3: CASKFNRDLNQPQHF. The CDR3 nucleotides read TGTGCCAGCAAGTTCAACCGGGACCTCAATCAGCCCCAGCATTTT.

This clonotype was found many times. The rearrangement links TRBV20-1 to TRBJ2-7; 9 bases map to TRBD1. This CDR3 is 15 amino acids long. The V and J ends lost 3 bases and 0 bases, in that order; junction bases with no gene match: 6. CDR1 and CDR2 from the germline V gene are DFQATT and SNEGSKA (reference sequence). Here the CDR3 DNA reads TGCAGTGCTAGGCCCCGGGACAGGGCCTCCTACGAGCAGTACTTC. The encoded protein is CSARPRDRASYEQYF.

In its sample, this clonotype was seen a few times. The CDR3 DNA is TGTGCCAGCAGCTTATCGGTGGGGGACACTGAAGCTTTCTTT. Translated, it gives CASSLSVGDTEAFF. The chain combines TRBV7-9 with TRBJ1-1; D is possibly TRBD1 (5 bases). The CDR3 runs 14 residues. Per the germline V gene, CDR1 is SEHNR and CDR2 is FQNEAQ (reference sequence). The V gene lost 2 bases and the J gene lost 3 bases, with 10 bases spanning the gap.

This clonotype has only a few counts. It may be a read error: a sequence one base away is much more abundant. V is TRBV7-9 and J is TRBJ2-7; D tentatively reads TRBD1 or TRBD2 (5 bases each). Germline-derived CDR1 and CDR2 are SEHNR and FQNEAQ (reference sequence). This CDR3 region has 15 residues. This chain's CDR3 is CAGSLEGTFSYEQYF. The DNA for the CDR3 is TGTGCCGGCAGCTTAGAGGGGACCTTCTCCTACGAGCAGTACTTC.

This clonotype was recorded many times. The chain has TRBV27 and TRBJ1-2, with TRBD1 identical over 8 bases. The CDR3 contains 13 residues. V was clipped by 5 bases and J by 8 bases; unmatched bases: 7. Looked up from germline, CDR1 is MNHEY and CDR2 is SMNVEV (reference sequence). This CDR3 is CASSLTGVIGYTF. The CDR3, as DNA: TGTGCCAGCAGTCTGACAGGGGTTATCGGCTACACCTTC.

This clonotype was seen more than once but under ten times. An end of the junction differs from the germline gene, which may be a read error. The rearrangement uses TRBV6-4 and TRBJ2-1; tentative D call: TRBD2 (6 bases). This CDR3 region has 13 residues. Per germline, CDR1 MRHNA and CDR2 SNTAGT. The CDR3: CASRPLPGGEEFF. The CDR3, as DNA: TGTGCCAGCAGACCCCTTCCCGGGGGTGAGGAGTTCTTC.

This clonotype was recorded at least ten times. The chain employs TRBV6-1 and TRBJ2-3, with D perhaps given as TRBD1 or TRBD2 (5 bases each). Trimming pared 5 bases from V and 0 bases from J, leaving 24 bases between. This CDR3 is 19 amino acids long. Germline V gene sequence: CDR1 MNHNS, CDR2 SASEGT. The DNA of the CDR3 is TGTGCCAGCAGTCCCCGATTCGGGGCTAGGACGTCTAGCACAGATACGCAGTATTTT. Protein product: CASSPRFGARTSSTDTQYF.

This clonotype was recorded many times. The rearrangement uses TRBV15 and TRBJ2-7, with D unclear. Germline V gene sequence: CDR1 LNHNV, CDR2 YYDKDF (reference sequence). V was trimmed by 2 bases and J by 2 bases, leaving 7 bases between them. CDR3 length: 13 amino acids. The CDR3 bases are TGTGCCACCAGCAGACAAGGACCCTACGAGCAGTACTTC. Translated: CATSRQGPYEQYF.

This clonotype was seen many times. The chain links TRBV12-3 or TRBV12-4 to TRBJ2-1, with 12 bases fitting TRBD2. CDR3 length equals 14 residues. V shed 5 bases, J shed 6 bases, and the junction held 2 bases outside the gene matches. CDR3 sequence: CASSLLAGGNEQFF. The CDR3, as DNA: TGTGCCAGCAGTCTACTAGCGGGAGGCAATGAGCAGTTCTTC.

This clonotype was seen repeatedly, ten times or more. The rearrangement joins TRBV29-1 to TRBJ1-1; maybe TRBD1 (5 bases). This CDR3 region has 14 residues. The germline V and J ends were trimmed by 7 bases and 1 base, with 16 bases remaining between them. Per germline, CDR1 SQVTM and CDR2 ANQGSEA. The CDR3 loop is CSGRGARGNTEAFF. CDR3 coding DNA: TGCAGCGGACGAGGGGCGCGGGGGAACACTGAAGCTTTCTTT. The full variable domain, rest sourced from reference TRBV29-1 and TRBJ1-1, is SAVISQKPSRDICQRGTSLTIQCQVDSQVTMMFWYRQQPGQSLTLIATANQGSEATYESGFVIDKFPISRPNLTFSTLTVSNMSPEDSSIYLCSGRGARGNTEAFFGQGTRLTVV.

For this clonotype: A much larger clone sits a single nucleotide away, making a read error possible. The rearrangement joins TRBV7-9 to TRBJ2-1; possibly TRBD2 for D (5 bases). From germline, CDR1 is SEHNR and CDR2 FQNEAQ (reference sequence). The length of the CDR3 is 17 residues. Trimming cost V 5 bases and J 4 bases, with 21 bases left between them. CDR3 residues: CASSPRELVGRYNEQFF. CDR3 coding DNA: TGTGCCAGCAGCCCGCGTGAATTAGTGGGGAGATACAATGAGCAGTTCTTC.

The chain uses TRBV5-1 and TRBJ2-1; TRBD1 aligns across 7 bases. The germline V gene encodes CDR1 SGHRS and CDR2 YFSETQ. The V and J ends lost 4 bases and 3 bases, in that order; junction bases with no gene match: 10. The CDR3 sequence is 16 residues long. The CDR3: CASSETGALGYNEQFF. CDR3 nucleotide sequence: TGCGCCAGCAGCGAAACAGGGGCTCTAGGCTACAATGAGCAGTTCTTC.

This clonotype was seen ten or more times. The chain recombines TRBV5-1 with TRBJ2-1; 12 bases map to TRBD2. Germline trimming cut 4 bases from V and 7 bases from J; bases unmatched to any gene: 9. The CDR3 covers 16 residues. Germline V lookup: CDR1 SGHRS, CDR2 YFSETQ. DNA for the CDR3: TGCGCCAGCAGCGCAAACCTACTAGCGGGGGGTAATGAGCAGTTCTTC. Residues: CASSANLLAGGNEQFF.